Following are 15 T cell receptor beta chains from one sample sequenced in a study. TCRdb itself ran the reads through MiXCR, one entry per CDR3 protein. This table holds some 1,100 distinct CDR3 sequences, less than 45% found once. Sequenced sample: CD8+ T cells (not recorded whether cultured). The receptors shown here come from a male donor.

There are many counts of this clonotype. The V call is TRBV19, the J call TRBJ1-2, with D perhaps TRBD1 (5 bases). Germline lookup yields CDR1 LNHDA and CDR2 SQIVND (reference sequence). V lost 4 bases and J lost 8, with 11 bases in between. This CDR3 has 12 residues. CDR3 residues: CASSTGLWGYTF. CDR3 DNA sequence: TGTGCCAGTAGTACAGGGCTCTGGGGCTACACCTTC.

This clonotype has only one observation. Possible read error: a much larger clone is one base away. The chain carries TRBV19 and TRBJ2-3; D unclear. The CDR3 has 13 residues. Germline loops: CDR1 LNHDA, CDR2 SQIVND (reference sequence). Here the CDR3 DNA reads TGTGCCGGTAGTATCTATAACACAGATACGCAGTATTTT. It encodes CAGSIYNTDTQYF.

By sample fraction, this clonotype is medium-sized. The CDR3 sequence is CASSLSGLGEQFF. The CDR3 DNA reads TGTGCCAGCTCACTCTCGGGACTCGGTGAGCAGTTCTTC. V gene TRBV18 combines with J gene TRBJ2-1; D is possibly TRBD2 (6 bases). The CDR3 consists of 13 residues. Germline V gene lookup returns CDR1 KGHSH and CDR2 LQKENI. Trimming shortened V by 4 bases and J by 9 bases, and 13 bases separated the two germline ends.

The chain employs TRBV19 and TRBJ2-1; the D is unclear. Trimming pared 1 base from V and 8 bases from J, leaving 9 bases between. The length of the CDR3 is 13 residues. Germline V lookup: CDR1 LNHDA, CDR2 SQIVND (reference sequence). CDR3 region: CASSIVSGDEQFF. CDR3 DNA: TGTGCCAGTAGTATAGTATCCGGCGATGAGCAGTTCTTC.

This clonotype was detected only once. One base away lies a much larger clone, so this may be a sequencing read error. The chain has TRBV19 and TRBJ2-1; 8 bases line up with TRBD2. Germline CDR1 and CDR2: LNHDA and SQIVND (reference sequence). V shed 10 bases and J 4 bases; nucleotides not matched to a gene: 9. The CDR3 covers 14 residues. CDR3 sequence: CATRFGGAYNEQFF. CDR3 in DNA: TGTGCCACTAGATTCGGGGGGGCGTACAATGAGCAGTTCTTC.

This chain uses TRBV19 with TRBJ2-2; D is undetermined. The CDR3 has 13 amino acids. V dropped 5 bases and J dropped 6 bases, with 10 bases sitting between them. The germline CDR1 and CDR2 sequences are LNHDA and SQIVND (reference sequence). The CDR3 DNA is TGTGCCAGTAGTCTGAGGAGCGCCGGGGAGCTGTTTTTT. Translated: CASSLRSAGELFF.

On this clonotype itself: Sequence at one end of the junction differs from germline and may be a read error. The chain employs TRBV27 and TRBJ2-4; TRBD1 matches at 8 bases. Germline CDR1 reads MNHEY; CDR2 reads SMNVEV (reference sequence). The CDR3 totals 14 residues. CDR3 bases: TGCGCCGGCAGTTCCGGCCAGGGGGCAGACATTCAGTACTTC. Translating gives CAGSSGQGADIQYF.

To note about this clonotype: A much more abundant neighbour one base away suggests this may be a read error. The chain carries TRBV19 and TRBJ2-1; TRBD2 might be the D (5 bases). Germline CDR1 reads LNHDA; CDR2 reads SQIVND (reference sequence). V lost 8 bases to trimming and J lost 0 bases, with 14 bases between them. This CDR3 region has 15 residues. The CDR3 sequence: CASGVLGSSYNEQFF. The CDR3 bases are TGTGCCAGTGGTGTTTTGGGGAGCTCCTACAATGAGCAGTTCTTC.

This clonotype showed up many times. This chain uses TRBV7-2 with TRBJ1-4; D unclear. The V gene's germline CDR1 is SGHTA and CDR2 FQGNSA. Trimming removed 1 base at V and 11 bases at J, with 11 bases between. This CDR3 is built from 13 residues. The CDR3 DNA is TGTGCCAGCAGCTTAGAGCGGGGAGGGAAACTGTTTTTT. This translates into CASSLERGGKLFF.

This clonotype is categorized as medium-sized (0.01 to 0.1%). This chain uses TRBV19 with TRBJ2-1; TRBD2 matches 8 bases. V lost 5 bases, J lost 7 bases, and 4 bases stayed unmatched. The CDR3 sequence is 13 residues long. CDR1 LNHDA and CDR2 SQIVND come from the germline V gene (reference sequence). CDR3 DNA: TGTGCCAGTAGTCTGACTAGCGTGAATGAGCAGTTCTTC. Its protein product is CASSLTSVNEQFF. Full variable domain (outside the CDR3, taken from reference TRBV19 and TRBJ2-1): DGGITQSPKYLFRKEGQNVTLSCEQNLNHDAMYWYRQDPGQGLRLIYYSQIVNDFQKGDIAEGYSVSREKKESFPLTVTSAQKNPTAFYLCASSLTSVNEQFFGPGTRLTVL.

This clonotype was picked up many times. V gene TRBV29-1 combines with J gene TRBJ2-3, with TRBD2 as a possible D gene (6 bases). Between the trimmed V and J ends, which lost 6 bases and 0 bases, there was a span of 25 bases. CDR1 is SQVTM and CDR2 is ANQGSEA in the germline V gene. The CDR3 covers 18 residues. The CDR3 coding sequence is TGCAGCGTAGCGGACTACTCCGGACTGGTTCCGAGCACAGATACGCAGTATTTT. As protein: CSVADYSGLVPSTDTQYF.

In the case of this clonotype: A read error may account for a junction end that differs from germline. The DNA for the CDR3 is TGTTCCAGCAGTTCTCGGCCCAGTGATTTCGGCACAGATACGCAGTATTTT. This gives the protein CSSSSRPSDFGTDTQYF. The V call is TRBV6-6, the J call TRBJ2-3; D is unclear. The CDR3 extends over 17 amino acids. Looked up from germline, CDR1 is MNHNY and CDR2 is SVGAGI (reference sequence).

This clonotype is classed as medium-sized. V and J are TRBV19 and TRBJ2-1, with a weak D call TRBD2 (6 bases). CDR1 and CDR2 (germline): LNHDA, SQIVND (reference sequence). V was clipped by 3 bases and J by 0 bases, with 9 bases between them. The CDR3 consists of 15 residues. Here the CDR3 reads CASSIISGSYNEQFF. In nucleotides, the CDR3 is TGTGCCAGTAGTATTATTAGCGGCTCCTACAATGAGCAGTTCTTC.

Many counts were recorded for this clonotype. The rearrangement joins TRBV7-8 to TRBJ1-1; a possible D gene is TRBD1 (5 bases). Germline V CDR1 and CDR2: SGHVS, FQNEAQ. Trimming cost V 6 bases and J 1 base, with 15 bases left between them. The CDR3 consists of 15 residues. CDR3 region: CASRLGRVSNTEAFF. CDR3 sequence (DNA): TGTGCCAGCAGACTGGGGCGGGTGTCGAACACTGAAGCTTTCTTT.

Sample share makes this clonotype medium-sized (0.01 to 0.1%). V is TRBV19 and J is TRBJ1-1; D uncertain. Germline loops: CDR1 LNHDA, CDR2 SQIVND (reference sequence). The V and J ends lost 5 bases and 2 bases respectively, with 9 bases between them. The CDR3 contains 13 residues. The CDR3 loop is CASSYTLNTEAFF. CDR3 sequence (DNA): TGTGCCAGTAGTTACACCTTAAACACTGAAGCTTTCTTT.